Presented here are 16 T cell receptor beta chains from one specimen sequenced in a study of read filtering for tumor transcriptome and immune sequencing. Molecular barcoded adaptors covering alpha/delta and beta/gamma chains were used on roughly 370 ng RNA. Each CDR3 protein is one row after TCRdb ran MiXCR on the reads. Of around 140,000 distinct CDR3 sequences listed, about 13% are singletons. The sample consisted of a population of CD138-negative cells sorted from bone marrow. All receptors derive from a donor aged 40 or over with multiple myeloma.

The table lists this clonotype with a few counts. The chain combines TRBV30 with TRBJ2-3; 7 positions agree with TRBD2. The trim removed 0 bases at V and 1 base at J, leaving 4 bases unmatched. CDR3 length: 15 amino acids. Germline V gives CDR1 GTSNPN, CDR2 SVGIG (reference sequence). CDR3 sequence reads: CAWSVLAGGTDTQYF. CDR3 nucleotides: TGTGCCTGGAGTGTACTCGCGGGGGGCACAGATACGCAGTATTTT.

In its sample, this clonotype was seen many times. This chain uses TRBV20-1 with TRBJ2-1; TRBD2 agrees at 12 bases. The CDR3 sequence is 18 residues long. Germline assignment: CDR1 DFQATT and CDR2 SNEGSKA (reference sequence). V lost 5 bases to trimming and J lost 2 bases; unmatched junction nucleotides: 13. The CDR3 bases are TGCAGTGCTCCCCCGCTAGCGGGAGGGATATCCCCCTACAATGAGCAGTTCTTC. Protein: CSAPPLAGGISPYNEQFF.

The sample holds many counts of this clonotype. The chain uses TRBV4-1 and TRBJ2-2; weak D call: TRBD1 (5 bases). The V gene lost 4 bases and the J gene lost 5 bases, with 17 bases spanning the gap. CDR3 size: 16 residues. CDR1 and CDR2 (germline): MGHRA, YSYEKL. The CDR3 DNA reads TGCGCCAGCAGCCCCGTGGACAAGACCGTTACCGGGGAGCTGTTTTTT. It encodes CASSPVDKTVTGELFF.

Points on this clonotype: It may be a read error: a sequence one base away is much more abundant. No conserved phenylalanine or tryptophan ends this CDR3, so it is likely a read error. The V call is TRBV14, the J call TRBJ2-3; D may be TRBD1 or TRBD2 (5 bases each). Trimming removed 2 bases at V and 0 bases at J, with 15 bases between. The CDR3 length is 17 residues. CDR1 and CDR2 from the germline V gene are SGHDN and FVKESK. CDR3 nucleotide sequence: TGTGCCAGCAGCCAACTGGGACGAGGATTTAGCACAGATACGCAGTATATT. Protein sequence: CASSQLGRGFSTDTQYI.

This clonotype turned up a few times. This may be a read error: a much more frequent sequence differs by one nucleotide. The chain carries TRBV7-2 and TRBJ1-5; D is uncertain. The CDR3 has 16 residues. V lost 2 bases to trimming and J lost 0 bases, with 11 bases between them. CDR1 and CDR2 from the germline V gene are SGHTA and FQGNSA. The CDR3 loop is CASSLTPHYSNQPQHF. The CDR3 DNA reads as TGTGCCAGCAGCTTAACGCCACACTATAGCAATCAGCCCCAGCATTTT.

This clonotype came up many times. The J gene is TRBJ2-1, the V gene TRBV10-2; TRBD2 matches 8 bases. The CDR3 sequence is 12 residues long. Germline loops: CDR1 WSHSY, CDR2 SAAADI. J was trimmed by 12 bases and V by 6 bases; bases with no gene match: 7. CDR3 DNA: TGCGCCAGCAGCTCAGACCTAGCGGGGCAGTTCTTC. This sequence encodes CASSSDLAGQFF.

This clonotype came up many times. J is TRBJ2-1 and V is TRBV12-3 or TRBV12-4, with 7 bases identical to TRBD2. J was trimmed by 0 bases and V by 5 bases; bases with no gene match: 4. The CDR3 is 15 amino acids. CDR3 region: CASSRSGDSYNEQFF. The CDR3 nucleotides read TGTGCCAGCAGTCGGAGCGGGGACTCCTACAATGAGCAGTTCTTC.

This clonotype has only a few counts. The chain couples TRBV7-9 to TRBJ2-6, with D unresolved. This CDR3 has 16 amino acids. The germline V and J ends were trimmed by 0 bases and 1 base, with 7 bases remaining between them. CDR1 is SEHNR and CDR2 is FQNEAQ in the germline V gene (reference sequence). The CDR3 bases are TGTGCCAGCAGCTTAGCATGGGGTTCTGGGGCCAACGTCCTGACTTTC. Its protein product is CASSLAWGSGANVLTF.

The chain carries TRBV5-6 and TRBJ1-2; D is unclear. The CDR3 has 15 residues. Germline V lookup: CDR1 SGHDT, CDR2 YYEEEE. V shed 3 bases and J shed 4 bases, with 16 bases lying between them. The CDR3 region is CASSSLGEVVYGYTF. The CDR3 DNA reads TGTGCCAGCAGCTCCCTAGGAGAAGTCGTCTATGGCTACACCTTC.

Many counts were recorded for this clonotype. V is TRBV6-5 and J is TRBJ2-1; 10 nucleotides agree with TRBD2. The CDR3 has 15 residues. Germline V CDR1 and CDR2: MNHEY, SVGAGI. V lost 2 bases and J lost 9; bases outside the gene matches: 7. The CDR3 DNA reads TGTGCCAGCAGTTACGAGGCTAGCGGGAGTGGTGAGCAGTTCTTC. Protein: CASSYEASGSGEQFF.

The chain joins TRBV5-1 to TRBJ2-7, with D perhaps TRBD2 (5 bases). Per germline, CDR1 SGHRS and CDR2 YFSETQ. The CDR3 has 13 amino acids. V was shortened by 2 bases and J by 6 bases, with 12 bases between the two germline ends. CDR3 nucleotides: TGCGCCAGCAGCTTCGTCCGGGGAAGCGAGCAGTACTTC. It encodes CASSFVRGSEQYF.

This clonotype has at least ten counts. The chain has TRBV5-1 and TRBJ2-7; D is possibly TRBD2 (5 bases). CDR1 and CDR2 (germline): SGHRS, YFSETQ. CDR3 length: 14 amino acids. Trimming left V 4 bases short and J 3 bases short, with 14 bases between. The CDR3 reads CASSRRGPIYEQYF. As DNA, the CDR3 is TGCGCCAGCAGCCGGAGAGGGCCTATCTACGAGCAGTACTTC.

The sample holds many counts of this clonotype. The J gene is TRBJ2-2, the V gene TRBV30; tentatively, D is TRBD1 or TRBD2 (5 bases each). The CDR3 sequence is 13 residues long. V was shortened by 4 bases and J by 6 bases, with 12 bases between the two germline ends. Germline loops: CDR1 GTSNPN, CDR2 SVGIG (reference sequence). This CDR3 reads CAWKGPRAGELFF. The CDR3 DNA sequence: TGTGCCTGGAAGGGACCCAGGGCCGGGGAGCTGTTTTTT.

At least ten counts were recorded for this clonotype. In nucleotides, the CDR3 is TGCAGCGTTGAAATTCAGAGCGGGAGGGTCTACGAGCAGTACTTC. Its translation: CSVEIQSGRVYEQYF. This chain uses TRBV29-1 with TRBJ2-7; 10 bases map to TRBD2. This CDR3 has 15 residues. Germline CDR1 is SQVTM and CDR2 is ANQGSEA. After removal of 2 bases from V and 3 bases from J, the junction contained 7 bases not matched to a gene.

This clonotype was detected many times. The V and J genes are TRBV14 and TRBJ2-3, with 13 positions matching TRBD2. With 1 base clipped from V and 5 bases from J, the junction kept 9 bases outside the gene matches. Germline values: CDR1 SGHDN, CDR2 FVKESK. This CDR3 contains 18 residues. This chain's CDR3 is CASSQVGLAGVFKDTQYF. The CDR3 bases are TGTGCCAGCAGCCAAGTAGGACTAGCGGGAGTCTTTAAAGATACGCAGTATTTT. Looking up the rest from reference TRBV14 and TRBJ2-3 gives the full variable domain: EAGVTQFPSHSVIEKGQTVTLRCDPISGHDNLYWYRRVMGKEIKFLLHFVKESKQDESGMPNNRFLAERTGGTYSTLKVQPAELEDSGVYFCASSQVGLAGVFKDTQYFGPGTRLTVL.

Many counts were recorded for this clonotype. The chain links TRBV5-5 to TRBJ2-3, with 7 bases that match TRBD1. Germline values: CDR1 SGHKS, CDR2 YYEKEE (reference sequence). The CDR3 is 15 amino acids. With V trimmed by 3 bases and J by 6 bases, 10 bases remained unmatched. The CDR3 bases are TGTGCCAGCAGCTCAATCCGGGACAGTGCGGATACGCAGTATTTT. Its protein product is CASSSIRDSADTQYF.